The T cell receptor (beta chain) described here comes from a study of blood T cell repertoires in COVID-19. Study at large: The United States, Italy and Spain were the sources of the acute and convalescent COVID-19 samples. PBMCs, B-cell-depleted T cells, or T cells provided the cDNA or gDNA that made up the material.

With regard to this clone: The sample has other DNA sequences that encode this CDR3 too.

The CDR3 is made up of 15 amino acids. The germline V gene encodes CDR1 SGHRS and CDR2 YFSETQ. The germline V and J ends were trimmed by 0 bases and 2 bases, with 8 bases remaining between them. The assay was immunoSEQ multiplex PCR, and TCRdb's table has in-frame clones only and misses some. In the table there are approximately 450,000 clones, 85% to 90% of which are singletons. The V call is TRBV5-1, the J call TRBJ2-2, with a tentative D call TRBD1 (5 bases). The receptor was derived from a man in his thirties or forties who had recovered from COVID-19. Sequencing was performed on PBMCs or T cells enriched from blood (not recorded which). This CDR3 is CASSLADRNTGELFF. CDR3 coding DNA: TGCGCCAGCAGCTTGGCCGACAGAAACACCGGGGAGCTGTTTTTT.